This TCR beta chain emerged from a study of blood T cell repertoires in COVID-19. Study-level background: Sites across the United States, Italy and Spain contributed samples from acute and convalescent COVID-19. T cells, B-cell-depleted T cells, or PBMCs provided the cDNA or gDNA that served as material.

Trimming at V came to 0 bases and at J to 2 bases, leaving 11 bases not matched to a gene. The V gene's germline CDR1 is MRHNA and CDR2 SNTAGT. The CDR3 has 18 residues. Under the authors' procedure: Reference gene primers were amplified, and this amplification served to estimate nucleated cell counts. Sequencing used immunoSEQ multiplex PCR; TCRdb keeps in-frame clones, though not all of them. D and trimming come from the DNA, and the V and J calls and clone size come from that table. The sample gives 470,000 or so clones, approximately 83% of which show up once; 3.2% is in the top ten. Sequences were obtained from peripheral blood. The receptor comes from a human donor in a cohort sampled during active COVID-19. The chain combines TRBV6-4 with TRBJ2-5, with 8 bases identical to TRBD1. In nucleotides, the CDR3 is TGTGCCAGCAGTGACTCAAAACCACGGGACAGGCCGCAAGAGACCCAGTACTTC. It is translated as CASSDSKPRDRPQETQYF.